Presented here are 18 T cell receptor beta chains from one specimen sequenced in a study of beta chain features in type 1 diabetes. Whole-study findings and limits: Researchers report that Type 1 diabetes patients had moderately but significantly shorter TCRB CDR3s across all four CD4+ subsets.

Since all of the isolated RNA was reverse transcribed, expressed TCRB transcripts were what got sequenced. Assay: immunoSEQ multiplex PCR; the TCRdb copy retains only in-frame clones and omits some. Here the sample spans around 650,000 clones, roughly 12% being singletons. No antigen has been assigned to these receptors. Input material: naive CD4+ T cells from blood. The receptors stem from a man younger than 45 with type 1 diabetes.

This clone was seen only a few times. This rearrangement joins TRBV14 to TRBJ2-5, with D perhaps TRBD1 (5 bases). Trimming removed 1 base from V and 4 bases from J, with 7 bases in between. The CDR3 loop spans 13 amino acids. Germline V gene lookup returns CDR1 SGHDN and CDR2 FVKESK. Here the CDR3 reads CASSQGGRETQYF. As DNA, the CDR3 is TGTGCCAGCAGCCAAGGGGGCCGAGAGACCCAGTACTTC.

This chain links TRBV5-1 with TRBJ2-5, with a tentative D call TRBD2 (5 bases). This CDR3 spans 15 amino acids. V was pared by 4 bases and J by 2 bases, with 15 bases between. The germline V gene has CDR1 SGHRS and CDR2 YFSETQ. This CDR3 is CASSRPDSLQETQYF. The CDR3 bases are TGCGCCAGCAGCAGGCCGGACTCCCTTCAAGAGACCCAGTACTTC.

With respect to this clone: Other DNA sequences of this sample code for an identical CDR3. The chain links TRBV7-2 to TRBJ2-7; D gene unclear. The CDR3 length is 12 residues. Germline CDR1 and CDR2: SGHTA and FQGNSA. Trimming removed 6 bases at V and 2 bases at J, with 8 bases between. Here the CDR3 DNA reads TGTGCCAGCAGTCCGGGCCCCTACGAGCAGTACTTC. Encoded protein: CASSPGPYEQYF. The full variable domain, with the rest looked up from reference TRBV7-2 and TRBJ2-7, is GAGVSQSPSNKVTEKGKDVELRCDPISGHTALYWYRQSLGQGLEFLIYFQGNSAPDKSGLPSDRFSAERTGGSVSTLTIQRTQQEDSAVYLCASSPGPYEQYFGPGTRLTVT.

The table lists this clone with a few counts. The CDR3 here is CAWKLSAVGSYGYTF. In nucleotides, the CDR3 is TGTGCCTGGAAACTTTCAGCGGTGGGATCATATGGCTACACCTTC. V and J are TRBV30 and TRBJ1-2; D not certain. Germline CDR1 and CDR2: GTSNPN and SVGIG (reference sequence). The CDR3 covers 15 residues. The ends were cut back, 4 bases at V and 5 bases at J, with 20 bases in the middle.

The chain recombines TRBV29-1 with TRBJ1-2; perhaps TRBD1 as D (6 bases). Germline lookup yields CDR1 SQVTM and CDR2 ANQGSEA. The CDR3 consists of 14 residues. The ends were cut back, 3 bases at V and 6 bases at J, with 17 bases in the middle. As DNA, the CDR3 is TGCAGCGTTGACCGCACAGGGATAGGTGATGGCTACACCTTC. Its protein is CSVDRTGIGDGYTF.

This clone was counted between two and nine times. CDR3 amino acids: CASSELRTDRRDEQFF. CDR3 DNA: TGTGCCAGCAGTGAGCTTAGAACAGACCGGCGGGATGAGCAGTTCTTC. This chain uses TRBV2 with TRBJ2-1, with a tentative D call TRBD2 (5 bases). Deletions cut 3 bases from V and 8 bases from J, with 20 bases between. CDR3 length: 16 amino acids. Germline CDR1 is SNHLY and CDR2 is FYNNEI.

As for this clone: Other nucleotide sequences from this sample produce the same CDR3. The chain combines TRBV9 with TRBJ2-2; D remains unclear. Germline CDR1 is SGDLS and CDR2 is YYNGEE. CDR3 length equals 14 residues. V lost 0 bases, J lost 2 bases, and 5 bases lay in between. CDR3 DNA: TGTGCCAGCAGCGTAGACTCAAACACCGGGGAGCTGTTTTTT. The encoded protein is CASSVDSNTGELFF. Full variable domain (outside the CDR3, taken from reference TRBV9 and TRBJ2-2): DSGVTQTPKHLITATGQRVTLRCSPRSGDLSVYWYQQSLDQGLQFLIQYYNGEERAKGNILERFSAQQFPDLHSELNLSSLELGDSALYFCASSVDSNTGELFFGEGSRLTVL.

The sample holds many counts of this clone. The rearrangement links TRBV5-4 to TRBJ2-1; unclear D gene. Germline V gives CDR1 SGHNT, CDR2 YYREEE (reference sequence). CDR3 length equals 10 residues. The V gene lost 7 bases and the J gene lost 14 bases, with 13 bases spanning the gap. CDR3 in DNA: TGTGCCAGCCGGCCCGGTCTGGAGTTCTTC. Its protein product is CASRPGLEFF. The full variable domain, rest sourced from reference TRBV5-4 and TRBJ2-1, is ETGVTQSPTHLIKTRGQQVTLRCSSQSGHNTVSWYQQALGQGPQFIFQYYREEENGRGNFPPRFSGLQFPNYSSELNVNALELDDSALYLCASRPGLEFFGPGTRLTVL.

V gene TRBV28 combines with J gene TRBJ2-1; D ambiguous. V was clipped by 7 bases and J by 5 bases, with 6 bases between them. The CDR3 is 11 amino acids. Germline values: CDR1 MDHEN, CDR2 SYDVKM. The CDR3 sequence: CASTQNNEQFF. CDR3 nucleotides: TGTGCCAGCACCCAAAACAATGAGCAGTTCTTC.

This clone has only a few counts. The J gene is TRBJ2-5, the V gene TRBV5-1; D call uncertain. The CDR3 extends over 13 amino acids. Germline V gene sequence: CDR1 SGHRS, CDR2 YFSETQ. V lost 2 bases and J 5 bases, leaving 10 bases between the germline ends. In DNA form, the CDR3 reads TGCGCCAGCAGCTTTACTCTGGGGGAGACCCAGTACTTC. This gives the protein CASSFTLGETQYF.

This clone turned up a few times. This chain joins TRBV6-1 and TRBJ2-5, with D perhaps matching TRBD1 or TRBD2 (6 bases each). V lost 0 bases and J 1 base, leaving 9 bases between the germline ends. This CDR3 comprises 15 residues. The germline V gene encodes CDR1 MNHNS and CDR2 SASEGT. This CDR3 is CASSEAPGAQETQYF. As DNA, the CDR3 is TGTGCCAGCAGTGAAGCCCCGGGGGCCCAAGAGACCCAGTACTTC.

This clone was detected a few times. This chain links TRBV28 with TRBJ1-5, with D perhaps TRBD1 (5 bases). The germline gives CDR1 MDHEN, CDR2 SYDVKM. Trimming removed 2 bases from V and 7 bases from J, with 15 bases in between. This CDR3 has 15 residues. For the CDR3, the DNA is TGTGCCAGCAGTTTAACCCCGACGGGGCAACAGCCCCAGCATTTT. It encodes CASSLTPTGQQPQHF.

Points on this clone: Different DNA sequences within this sample yield the same CDR3. This sequence joins TRBV6-5 and TRBJ2-4; TRBD1 might be the D (6 bases). V shed 7 bases and J shed 14 bases, with 12 bases lying between them. The length of the CDR3 is 10 residues. From germline, CDR1 is MNHEY and CDR2 SVGAGI. As DNA, the CDR3 is TGTGCCAGCATACAGGGTCGTGAGTACTTC. Protein sequence: CASIQGREYF.

The V gene is TRBV4-2, the J gene TRBJ1-5; weak D call: TRBD1 (6 bases). The germline V gene has CDR1 LGHNA and CDR2 YNFKEQ. The CDR3 consists of 15 residues. Trimming left V 0 bases short and J 6 bases short, with 12 bases between. In nucleotides, the CDR3 is TGTGCCAGCAGCCAAGATCAGGGGAGACGTCAGCCCCAGCATTTT. Amino acids: CASSQDQGRRQPQHF.

The V call is TRBV23-1, the J call TRBJ1-3; no clear D. TRBV23-1 is placed among ORFs of uncertain function. The ends were cut back, 8 bases at V and 0 bases at J, with 23 bases in the middle. The CDR3 totals 18 residues. The CDR3 coding sequence is TGCGCCAGCTCCAGTCGCGTCCCTCCGGGTACCTCTGGAAACACCATATATTTT. This sequence encodes CASSSRVPPGTSGNTIYF.

The chain links TRBV7-6 to TRBJ2-1; TRBD1 agrees at 7 bases. CDR1 is SGHVS, CDR2 FNYEAQ, per germline. The CDR3 spans 14 residues. V shed 5 bases, J shed 8 bases, and the junction held 9 bases outside the gene matches. CDR3 in amino acids: CASSPRQGTDEQFF. CDR3 nucleotide sequence: TGTGCCAGCAGCCCTAGACAGGGTACGGATGAGCAGTTCTTC.

The chain is built from TRBV11-2 and TRBJ2-3; a possible D gene is TRBD2 (6 bases). The germline gives CDR1 SGHAT, CDR2 FQNNGV. This CDR3 spans 18 amino acids. V shed 3 bases and J shed 3 bases, with 22 bases lying between them. The chain's CDR3 is CASSFRDSRLFSTDTQYF. CDR3 DNA sequence: TGTGCCAGCAGCTTTCGGGACTCCCGGTTGTTTAGTACAGATACGCAGTATTTT.

This clone was counted only a few times. The chain uses TRBV5-1 and TRBJ2-5; 7 nucleotides agree with TRBD1. This CDR3 has 15 residues. The V gene end was trimmed by 4 bases and the J gene end by 5 bases; junction bases not matched to a gene: 11. CDR1 is SGHRS, CDR2 YFSETQ, per germline. CDR3 in amino acids: CASSLSTGFIETQYF. DNA for the CDR3: TGCGCCAGCAGCCTCTCGACAGGGTTTATCGAGACCCAGTACTTC.